Here is one TCR beta chain with its context. The antigen remains undetermined. Alongside a J-beta primer mix, a sample-barcoded 5' primer served in a second PCR lasting roughly 7 to 11 cycles. Each cDNA molecule was tagged by a template-switch adaptor that had 12 random nucleotides. MiXCR, applied by TCRdb to the 5' RACE reads, yields one record per CDR3 protein. The sample has about 780,000 distinct CDR3 sequences; around two thirds are singletons. This record belongs to a study of blood T cells in healthy people across ages. Study outcomes and limitations: A greater number of naive CD4+ cells and higher diversity distinguished long-lived donors from aged donors.

V lost 4 bases and J 3 bases, leaving 9 bases between the germline ends. Per the germline V gene, CDR1 is ENHRY and CDR2 is SYGVKD. The CDR3 extends over 13 amino acids. Sample donors were healthy Caucasian individuals that came from Russia, aged 6 to 90. Material: blood. This receptor was obtained from a man younger than 45 in good health. The chain combines TRBV10-3 with TRBJ2-5; D is possibly TRBD1 (6 bases). The CDR3 DNA follows: TGTGCCATCAGTGTTAGGGGGAAAGAGACCCAGTACTTC. Translation gives CAISVRGKETQYF.